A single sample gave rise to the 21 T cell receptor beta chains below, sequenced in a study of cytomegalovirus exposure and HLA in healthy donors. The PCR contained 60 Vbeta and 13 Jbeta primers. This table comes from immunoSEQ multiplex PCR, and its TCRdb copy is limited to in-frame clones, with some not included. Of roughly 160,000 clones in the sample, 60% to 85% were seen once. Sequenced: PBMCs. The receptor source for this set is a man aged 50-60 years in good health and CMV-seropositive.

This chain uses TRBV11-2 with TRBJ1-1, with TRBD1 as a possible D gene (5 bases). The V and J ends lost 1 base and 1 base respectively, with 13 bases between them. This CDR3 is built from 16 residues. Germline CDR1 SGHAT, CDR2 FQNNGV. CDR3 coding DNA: TGTGCCAGCAGCTTAGCCGGAGGGGTTAGGAACACTGAAGCTTTCTTT. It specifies CASSLAGGVRNTEAFF.

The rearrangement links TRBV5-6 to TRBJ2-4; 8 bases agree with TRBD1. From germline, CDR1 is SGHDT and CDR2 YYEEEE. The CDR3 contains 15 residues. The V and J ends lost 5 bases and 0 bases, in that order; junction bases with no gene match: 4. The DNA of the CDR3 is TGTGCCAGCAGACCGGGACAGGTAGCCAAAAACATTCAGTACTTC. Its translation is CASRPGQVAKNIQYF. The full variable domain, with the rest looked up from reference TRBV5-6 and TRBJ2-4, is DAGVTQSPTHLIKTRGQQVTLRCSPKSGHDTVSWYQQALGQGPQFIFQYYEEEERQRGNFPDRFSGHQFPNYSSELNVNALLLGDSALYLCASRPGQVAKNIQYFGAGTRLSVL.

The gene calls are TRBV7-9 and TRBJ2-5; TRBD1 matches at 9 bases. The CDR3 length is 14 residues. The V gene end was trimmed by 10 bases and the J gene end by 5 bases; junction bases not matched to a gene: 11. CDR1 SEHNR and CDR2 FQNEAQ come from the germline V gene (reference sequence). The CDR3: CAIPGQGVSETQYF. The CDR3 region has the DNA TGTGCCATCCCGGGACAGGGCGTGTCGGAGACCCAGTACTTC. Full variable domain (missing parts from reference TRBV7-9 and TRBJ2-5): DTGVSQNPRHKITKRGQNVTFRCDPISEHNRLYWYRQTLGQGPEFLTYFQNEAQLEKSRLLSDRFSAERPKGSFSTLEIQRTEQGDSAMYLCAIPGQGVSETQYFGPGTRLLVL.

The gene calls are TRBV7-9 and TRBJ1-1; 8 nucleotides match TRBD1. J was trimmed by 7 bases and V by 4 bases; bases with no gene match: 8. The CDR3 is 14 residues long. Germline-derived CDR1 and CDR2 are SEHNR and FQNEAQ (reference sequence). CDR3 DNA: TGTGCCAGCAGCTCCCGGTACAGGGGGGATGAAGCTTTCTTT. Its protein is CASSSRYRGDEAFF.

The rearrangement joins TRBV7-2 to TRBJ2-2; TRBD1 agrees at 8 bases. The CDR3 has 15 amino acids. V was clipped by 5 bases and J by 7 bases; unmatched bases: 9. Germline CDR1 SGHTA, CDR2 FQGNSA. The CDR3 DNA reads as TGTGCCAGCAGCGCTCAGACAGGGGTGGACGGGGAGCTGTTTTTT. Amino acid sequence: CASSAQTGVDGELFF.

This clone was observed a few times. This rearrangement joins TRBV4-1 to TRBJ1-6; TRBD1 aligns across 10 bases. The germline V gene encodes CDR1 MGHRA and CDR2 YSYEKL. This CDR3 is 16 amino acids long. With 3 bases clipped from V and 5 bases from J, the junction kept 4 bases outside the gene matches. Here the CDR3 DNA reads TGCGCCAGCAGCCACGACAGGGGGCGGAATAATTCACCCCTCCACTTT. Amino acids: CASSHDRGRNNSPLHF.

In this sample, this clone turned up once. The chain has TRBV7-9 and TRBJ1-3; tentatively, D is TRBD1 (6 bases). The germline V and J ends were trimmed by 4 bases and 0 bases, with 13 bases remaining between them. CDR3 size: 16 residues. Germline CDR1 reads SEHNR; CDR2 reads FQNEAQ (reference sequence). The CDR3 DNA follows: TGTGCCAGCAGCTCAGGAGGGGGGGCCTCTGGAAACACCATATATTTT. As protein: CASSSGGGASGNTIYF. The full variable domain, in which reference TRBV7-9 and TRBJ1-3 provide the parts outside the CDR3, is DTGVSQNPRHKITKRGQNVTFRCDPISEHNRLYWYRQTLGQGPEFLTYFQNEAQLEKSRLLSDRFSAERPKGSFSTLEIQRTEQGDSAMYLCASSSGGGASGNTIYFGEGSWLTVV.

The CDR3 coding sequence is TGCGCCAGCAGCTTGGACGCCATTACGCCGCGGAATCAGCCCCAGCATTTT. This encodes CASSLDAITPRNQPQHF. This chain connects TRBV5-1 to TRBJ1-5; the D is unclear. This CDR3 contains 17 residues. Deletions cut 0 bases from V and 4 bases from J, with 17 bases between. Germline values: CDR1 SGHRS, CDR2 YFSETQ.

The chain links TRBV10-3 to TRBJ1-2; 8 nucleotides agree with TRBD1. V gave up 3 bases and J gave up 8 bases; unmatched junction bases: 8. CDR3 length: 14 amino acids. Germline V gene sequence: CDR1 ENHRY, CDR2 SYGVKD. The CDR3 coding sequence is TGTGCCATCAGTGACGGACAGGGAATGGGGGGCTACACCTTC. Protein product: CAISDGQGMGGYTF.

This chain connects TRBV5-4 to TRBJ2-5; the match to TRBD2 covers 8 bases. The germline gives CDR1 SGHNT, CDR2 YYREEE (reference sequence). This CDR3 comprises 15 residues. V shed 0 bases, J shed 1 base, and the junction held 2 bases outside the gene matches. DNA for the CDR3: TGTGCCAGCAGCTTGGGCACTAGCGGCCAAGAGACCCAGTACTTC. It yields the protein CASSLGTSGQETQYF.

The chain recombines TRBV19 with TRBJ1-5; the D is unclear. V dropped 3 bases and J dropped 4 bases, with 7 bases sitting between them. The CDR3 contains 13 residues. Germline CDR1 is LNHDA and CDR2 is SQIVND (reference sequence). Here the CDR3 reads CASSIEQNQPQHF. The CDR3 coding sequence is TGTGCCAGTAGTATCGAACAGAATCAGCCCCAGCATTTT.

In nucleotides, the CDR3 is TGTGCCAGCAAAACCGAGGGTGTTAGCAATCAGCCCCAGCATTTT. This gives the protein CASKTEGVSNQPQHF. The rearrangement joins TRBV28 to TRBJ1-5; D not certain. Germline-derived CDR1 and CDR2 are MDHEN and SYDVKM. The CDR3 spans 15 residues. The V end was cut by 7 bases, the J end by 0 bases, with 13 bases between.

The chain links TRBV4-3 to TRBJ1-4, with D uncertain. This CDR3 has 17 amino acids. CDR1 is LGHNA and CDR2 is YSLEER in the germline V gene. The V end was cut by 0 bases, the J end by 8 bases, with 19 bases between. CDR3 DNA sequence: TGCGCCAGCAGCCAAGATGGGTCCCCTTACAGAGACGAAAAACTGTTTTTT. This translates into CASSQDGSPYRDEKLFF.

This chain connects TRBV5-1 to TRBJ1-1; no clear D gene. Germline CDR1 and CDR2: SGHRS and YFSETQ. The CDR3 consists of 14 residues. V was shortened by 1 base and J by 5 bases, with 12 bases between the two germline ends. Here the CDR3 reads CASSLQEVATEAFF. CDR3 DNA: TGCGCCAGCAGCTTGCAAGAGGTAGCGACTGAAGCTTTCTTT.

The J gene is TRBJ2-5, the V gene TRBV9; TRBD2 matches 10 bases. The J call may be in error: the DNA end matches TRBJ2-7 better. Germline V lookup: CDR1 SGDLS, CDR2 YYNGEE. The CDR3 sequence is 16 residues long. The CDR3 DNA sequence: TGTGCCAGCAGCGTAGCTTCCCTAGCGGGGGTTAACGAGCAGTACTTC. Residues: CASSVASLAGVNEQYF.

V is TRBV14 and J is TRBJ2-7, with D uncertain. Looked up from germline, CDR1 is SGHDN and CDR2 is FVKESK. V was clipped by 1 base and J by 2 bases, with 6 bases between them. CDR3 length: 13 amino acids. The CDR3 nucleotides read TGTGCCAGCAGCCAAGGCAACACCTACGAGCAGTACTTC. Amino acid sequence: CASSQGNTYEQYF.

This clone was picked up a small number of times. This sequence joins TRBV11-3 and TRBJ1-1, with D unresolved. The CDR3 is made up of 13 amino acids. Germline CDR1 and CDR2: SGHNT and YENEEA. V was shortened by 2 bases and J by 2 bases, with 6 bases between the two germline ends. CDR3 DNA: TGTGCCAGCAGCTTAAACTTTAACACTGAAGCTTTCTTT. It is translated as CASSLNFNTEAFF.

The CDR3 sequence is CASSFTGRSYGYTF. In DNA, the CDR3 is TGTGCCAGCAGTTTTACAGGCCGCAGCTATGGCTACACCTTC. V usage is TRBV28 and J usage is TRBJ1-2; maybe TRBD1 (5 bases). CDR3 length equals 14 residues. Germline-derived CDR1 and CDR2 are MDHEN and SYDVKM. V lost 3 bases and J 4 bases, leaving 12 bases between the germline ends.

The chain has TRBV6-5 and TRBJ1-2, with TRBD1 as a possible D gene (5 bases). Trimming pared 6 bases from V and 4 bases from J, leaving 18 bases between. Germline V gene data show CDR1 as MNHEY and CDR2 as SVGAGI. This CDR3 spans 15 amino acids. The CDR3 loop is CASRVPLGLSYGYTF. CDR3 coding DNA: TGTGCCAGCAGAGTTCCCTTGGGACTTTCCTATGGCTACACCTTC.

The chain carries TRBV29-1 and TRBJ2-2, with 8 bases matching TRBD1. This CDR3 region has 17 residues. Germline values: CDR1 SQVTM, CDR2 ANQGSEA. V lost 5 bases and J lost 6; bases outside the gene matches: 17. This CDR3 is CSVQGWQGATVSGELFF. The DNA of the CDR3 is TGCAGCGTTCAAGGGTGGCAGGGGGCGACGGTTTCCGGGGAGCTGTTTTTT.

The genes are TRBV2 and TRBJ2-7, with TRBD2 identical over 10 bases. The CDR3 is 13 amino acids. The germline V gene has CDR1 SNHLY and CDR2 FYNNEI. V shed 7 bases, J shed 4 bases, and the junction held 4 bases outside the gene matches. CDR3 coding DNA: TGTGCCAGCAATCAACTAGCGGGGTACGAGCAGTACTTC. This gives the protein CASNQLAGYEQYF.